The T cell receptor beta chain described here comes from a study of shared clonotypes between healthy human individuals. Genomic DNA from each subset was divided evenly over several immunoSEQ plates. Produced via immunoSEQ multiplex PCR; TCRdb's table is partial and in-frame only. The sample consists of fewer than 1.8 million clones, approximately 98.5% of them appearing once. Losses at the gene ends were 0 bases for V and 4 bases for J; bases not matched to a gene: 8. The germline V gene encodes CDR1 SGDLS and CDR2 YYNGEE. The CDR3 spans 16 residues. The TCR comes from a man aged 30-40 years in good health. The V gene is TRBV9, the J gene TRBJ2-5; 8 bases are shared with TRBD2. Sequenced sample: naive CD4+ T cells sorted from blood. Subset here: CD45RA+ positively selected. The CDR3 DNA reads as TGTGCCAGCAGCGTAGGGCCCCAGCGGGGGTTAGAGACCCAGTACTTC. As protein: CASSVGPQRGLETQYF.